This TCR beta chain was retrieved from a study of blood T cell repertoires in COVID-19. Study information: Acute-phase and convalescent COVID-19 samples originated in the United States, Italy and Spain. PBMCs, B-cell-depleted T cells, or T cells were the source of the cDNA or gDNA that made up the material.

V was pared by 4 bases and J by 0 bases, with 7 bases between. The CDR3 runs to 14 residues. Germline V gene sequence: CDR1 MDHEN, CDR2 SYDVKM. Authors' analysis steps: The authors estimated nucleated cell counts from reference gene primer amplification. The protocol was immunoSEQ multiplex PCR, while the TCRdb copy is restricted to in-frame clones and leaves out a portion. The DNA was the basis for D and trimming; V, J and clone size are from that table. Of roughly 250,000 clones in the sample, 80% to 85% are singletons; the top ten hold about 1.5%. The V gene is TRBV28, the J gene TRBJ1-5; D not resolved. This TCR came from a middle-aged woman who had recovered from COVID-19. The sequencing input was peripheral blood. The CDR3 DNA follows: TGTGCCAGCAGTTGGCGGATTAGCAATCAGCCCCAGCATTTT. Its protein is CASSWRISNQPQHF.